Reported below is one T cell receptor (beta chain). The PCR was carried out with 60 Vbeta primers and 13 Jbeta primers. Profiled with immunoSEQ multiplex PCR; TCRdb holds only in-frame clones, not every one. The ten most abundant clones cover 2.7% of a sample with 65,000 to 90,000 clones. The sample belongs to a study of cytomegalovirus exposure and HLA in healthy donors. Germline V gene sequence: CDR1 SGHNT, CDR2 YYREEE (reference sequence). Trimming cost V 5 bases and J 1 base; bases outside gene matches: 18. CDR3 size: 20 residues. The sequence was collected from a man aged 35 to 55 in good health and CMV-seronegative. The source material was PBMCs. The rearrangement uses TRBV5-4 and TRBJ1-5, with 10 bases aligning to TRBD1. CDR3: CASRLLTGTGDPKSNQPQHF. For the CDR3, the DNA is TGTGCCAGCAGACTGTTGACCGGGACAGGGGACCCTAAGAGCAATCAGCCCCAGCATTTT.